One sample yielded the 15 T cell receptor beta chains listed below, sequenced in a study of cytomegalovirus exposure and HLA in healthy donors. 60 Vbeta and 13 Jbeta primers were used in PCR. Profiled with immunoSEQ multiplex PCR; TCRdb holds only in-frame clones, not every one. The data contain about 190,000 clones, over 60% of them seen just once; the ten biggest clones take up under 5%. What was sequenced was PBMCs. The receptors come from a man between 25 and 39 years old in good health and CMV-seropositive.

The chain recombines TRBV5-1 with TRBJ2-7; TRBD2 is a possible D gene (5 bases). CDR1 is SGHRS and CDR2 is YFSETQ in the germline V gene. This CDR3 contains 14 residues. V lost 4 bases, J lost 2 bases, and 13 bases lay in between. The DNA for the CDR3 is TGCGCCAGCAGCCCAGGACTGGATACCTACGAGCAGTACTTC. The encoded protein is CASSPGLDTYEQYF.

This clone has only one observation. The chain carries TRBV7-9 and TRBJ2-5; D is possibly TRBD1 (6 bases). Between the trimmed V and J ends, which lost 3 bases and 0 bases, there was a span of 11 bases. This CDR3 region has 15 residues. Germline-derived CDR1 and CDR2 are SEHNR and FQNEAQ (reference sequence). The CDR3, as DNA: TGTGCCAGCAGCTTTCCAGGGGACAACCAAGAGACCCAGTACTTC. As protein: CASSFPGDNQETQYF.

Only a few counts were recorded for this clone. The V gene is TRBV5-1, the J gene TRBJ1-3; D is unresolved. The V gene lost 4 bases and the J gene lost 7 bases, with 6 bases spanning the gap. Germline V gives CDR1 SGHRS, CDR2 YFSETQ. The CDR3 runs 11 residues. The CDR3 region is CASSPGNTIYF. CDR3 nucleotides: TGCGCCAGCAGCCCGGGGAACACCATATATTTT.

The chain recombines TRBV5-6 with TRBJ1-1; 9 bases line up with TRBD1. The CDR3 sequence is 18 residues long. V lost 0 bases and J lost 1; bases outside the gene matches: 10. Germline lookup yields CDR1 SGHDT and CDR2 YYEEEE. This CDR3 is CASSLDGQGRMRNTEAFF. CDR3 nucleotide sequence: TGTGCCAGCAGCTTGGATGGACAGGGGCGGATGAGGAACACTGAAGCTTTCTTT.

The chain uses TRBV5-6 and TRBJ1-2, with unresolved D. Germline V gene data show CDR1 as SGHDT and CDR2 as YYEEEE. V lost 1 base, J lost 5 bases, and 15 bases lay in between. This CDR3 comprises 15 residues. The CDR3 spells CASSLKPGMAYGYTF. The CDR3 nucleotides read TGTGCCAGCAGCTTGAAGCCGGGAATGGCTTATGGCTACACCTTC. Full variable domain (remainder filled in from reference TRBV5-6 and TRBJ1-2): DAGVTQSPTHLIKTRGQQVTLRCSPKSGHDTVSWYQQALGQGPQFIFQYYEEEERQRGNFPDRFSGHQFPNYSSELNVNALLLGDSALYLCASSLKPGMAYGYTFGSGTRLTVV.

This clone was counted a single time. The chain has TRBV5-5 and TRBJ2-3, with 7 positions matching TRBD2. V was pared by 4 bases and J by 0 bases, with 2 bases of the junction left unmatched. Germline CDR1 and CDR2: SGHKS and YYEKEE (reference sequence). This CDR3 spans 14 amino acids. The CDR3 here is CASSLSGSTDTQYF. CDR3 in DNA: TGTGCCAGCAGCCTTAGCGGGAGCACAGATACGCAGTATTTT.

The chain combines TRBV5-4 with TRBJ2-7, with 11 bases matching TRBD2. The germline V gene encodes CDR1 SGHNT and CDR2 YYREEE (reference sequence). This CDR3 comprises 15 residues. V trimming: 4 bases; J trimming: 0 bases; junction bases outside the gene matches: 3. The CDR3 region is CASSHSGRASYEQYF. The CDR3 region has the DNA TGTGCCAGCAGCCATAGCGGGAGGGCCTCCTACGAGCAGTACTTC.

The chain links TRBV4-1 to TRBJ1-1; no clear D gene. The CDR3 loop spans 13 amino acids. The V end lost 4 bases, the J end lost 3 bases, and 9 bases lay between the germline ends. Germline V CDR1 and CDR2: MGHRA, YSYEKL. The CDR3 region is CASSPQRDTEAFF. CDR3 nucleotide sequence: TGCGCCAGCAGCCCCCAGAGGGACACTGAAGCTTTCTTT.

The V gene is TRBV29-1, the J gene TRBJ1-3; no clear D. Per the germline V gene, CDR1 is SQVTM and CDR2 is ANQGSEA. With 6 bases removed from V and 0 bases from J, the gap between germline ends came to 9 bases. The CDR3 totals 13 residues. CDR3 sequence (DNA): TGCAGCGTCCAACAGAGCTCTGGAAACACCATATATTTT. Amino acid sequence: CSVQQSSGNTIYF.

This clone appeared a few times. The J gene is TRBJ2-5, the V gene TRBV7-3; 8 bases are shared with TRBD2. The V gene end was trimmed by 4 bases and the J gene end by 4 bases; junction bases not matched to a gene: 2. The CDR3 is 13 amino acids. CDR1 and CDR2 from the germline V gene are SGHTA and FQGTGA. The CDR3 nucleotides are TGTGCCAGCAGCTCGGGGGGGGGAGAGACCCAGTACTTC. Encoded protein: CASSSGGGETQYF.

This chain joins TRBV29-1 and TRBJ2-1; TRBD2 agrees at 11 bases. CDR1 is SQVTM, CDR2 ANQGSEA, per germline. This CDR3 is 15 amino acids long. Unmatched junction bases numbered 9, after V lost 4 bases and J lost 7 bases. CDR3 residues: CSVGERLAGLNEQFF. The CDR3 bases are TGCAGCGTTGGGGAGAGACTAGCGGGATTAAATGAGCAGTTCTTC.

This clone has just a few counts. This sequence joins TRBV6-1 and TRBJ2-7; TRBD2 matches 8 bases. Germline V gene data show CDR1 as MNHNS and CDR2 as SASEGT. The CDR3 runs to 14 residues. Trimming at V came to 5 bases and at J to 3 bases, leaving 6 bases not matched to a gene. CDR3 in DNA: TGTGCCAGCAGTACACTAGCGGAGAACTACGAGCAGTACTTC. Its protein is CASSTLAENYEQYF.

This clone occurred once. This sequence joins TRBV28 and TRBJ1-5, with D perhaps TRBD1 (5 bases). V dropped 6 bases and J dropped 4 bases, with 16 bases sitting between them. This CDR3 is built from 15 residues. Germline V gene data show CDR1 as MDHEN and CDR2 as SYDVKM. CDR3 protein: CASSGTGGFNQPQHF. CDR3 nucleotides: TGTGCCAGCAGCGGGACCGGAGGGTTTAATCAGCCCCAGCATTTT. Drawing the rest from reference TRBV28 and TRBJ1-5, the complete variable domain is DVKVTQSSRYLVKRTGEKVFLECVQDMDHENMFWYRQDPGLGLRLIYFSYDVKMKEKGDIPEGYSVSREKKERFSLILESASTNQTSMYLCASSGTGGFNQPQHFGDGTRLSIL.

Only a few counts were recorded for this clone. The chain combines TRBV6-6 with TRBJ1-5; D possibly corresponds to TRBD1 (6 bases). Deletions cut 6 bases from V and 4 bases from J, with 19 bases between. The CDR3 has 16 residues. Germline V gene sequence: CDR1 MNHNY, CDR2 SVGAGI (reference sequence). CDR3 amino acids: CASSPRGGRLNQPQHF. The CDR3 region has the DNA TGTGCCAGCAGCCCCCGGGGGGGGCGACTTAATCAGCCCCAGCATTTT.

The gene calls are TRBV28 and TRBJ2-5, with D possibly TRBD1 on 5 matching bases. Trimming pared 3 bases from V and 4 bases from J, leaving 15 bases between. CDR1 is MDHEN and CDR2 is SYDVKM in the germline V gene. This CDR3 has 15 amino acids. For the CDR3, the DNA is TGTGCCAGCAGTTTGGGGCAGGGAATAGTAGAGACCCAGTACTTC. Amino acid sequence: CASSLGQGIVETQYF.